This T cell receptor (beta chain) was found in a study of T-cell reconstitution after alpha-beta-depleted transplantation in children. This clonotype was detected many times. Trimming took off 5 bases at V and 8 bases at J, with 3 bases between the two ends. CDR3 length: 8 residues. The germline gives CDR1 SQVTM, CDR2 ANQGSEA. The TCRbeta library incorporated unique molecular identifiers. TCRdb recomputed calls from the PCR reads with MiXCR, one row per CDR3 protein. The sample records 350,000 to 400,000 distinct CDR3 sequences, roughly 21% being singletons. The chain employs TRBV29-1 and TRBJ1-1; D is undetermined. The receptor was isolated from a human donor who donated a stem cell graft to a child with acute myeloid leukemia. The specimen was PBMCs from the stem cell graft donor, collected from the stem cell graft. Here the CDR3 reads CSVPEAFF. The CDR3 DNA sequence: TGCAGCGTTCCAGAAGCTTTCTTT.